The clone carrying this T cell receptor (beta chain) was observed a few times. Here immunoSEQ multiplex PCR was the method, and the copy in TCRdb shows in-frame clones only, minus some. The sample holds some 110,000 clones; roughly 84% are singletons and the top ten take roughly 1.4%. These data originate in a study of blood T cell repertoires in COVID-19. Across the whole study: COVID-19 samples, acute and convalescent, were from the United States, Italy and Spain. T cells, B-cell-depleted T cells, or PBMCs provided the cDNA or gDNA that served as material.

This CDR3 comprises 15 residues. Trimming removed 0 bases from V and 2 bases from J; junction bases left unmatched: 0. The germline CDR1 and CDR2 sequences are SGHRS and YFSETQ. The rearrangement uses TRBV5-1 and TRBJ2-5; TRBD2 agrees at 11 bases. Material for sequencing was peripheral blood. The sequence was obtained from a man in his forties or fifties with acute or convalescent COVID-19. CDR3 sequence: CASSLGLAGQETQYF. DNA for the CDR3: TGCGCCAGCAGCTTGGGACTAGCGGGGCAAGAGACCCAGTACTTC.